The 28 T cell receptor beta chains reported below all come from one sample, sequenced in a study of blood T cell repertoires in COVID-19. Measured with immunoSEQ multiplex PCR; TCRdb has only the in-frame clones, and not every one. The data show around 250,000 clones, with around 89% seen just once and 4.1% held by the top ten. The sample consisted of PBMCs or T cells enriched from blood (not recorded which). The origin of the receptors is a young woman with acute COVID-19.

This clone was detected once. The chain links TRBV10-2 to TRBJ2-3, with 8 positions matching TRBD2. This CDR3 spans 17 amino acids. Germline V gene data show CDR1 as WSHSY and CDR2 as SAAADI. J lost 4 bases, V lost 0 bases, and 9 bases had no gene match. The CDR3 DNA sequence: TGCGCCAGCAGTGAGTCCGGGAAGCGGGAGATAGCAGATACGCAGTATTTT. This translates into CASSESGKREIADTQYF.

The chain has TRBV27 and TRBJ2-6; D uncertain. The germline CDR1 and CDR2 sequences are MNHEY and SMNVEV (reference sequence). The CDR3 contains 16 residues. V lost 2 bases and J lost 0, with 8 bases in between. CDR3 sequence reads: CASSLGRYSGANVLTF. The CDR3 nucleotides read TGTGCCAGCAGTTTAGGCAGGTACTCTGGGGCCAACGTCCTGACTTTC.

This clone was seen only once. The chain joins TRBV11-2 to TRBJ2-7, with D tentatively TRBD2 (6 bases). Trimming shortened V by 4 bases and J by 2 bases, and 6 bases separated the two germline ends. The CDR3 is 12 residues long. In germline, CDR1 is SGHAT, CDR2 FQNNGV. CDR3 residues: CASSSGAYEQYF. For the CDR3, the DNA is TGTGCCAGCAGCTCGGGAGCCTACGAGCAGTACTTC. Full variable domain (rest looked up from reference TRBV11-2 and TRBJ2-7): EAGVAQSPRYKIIEKRQSVAFWCNPISGHATLYWYQQILGQGPKLLIQFQNNGVVDDSQLPKDRFSAERLKGVDSTLKIQPAKLEDSAVYLCASSSGAYEQYFGPGTRLTVT.

This chain uses TRBV7-8 with TRBJ2-3; 7 nucleotides line up with TRBD1. The germline CDR1 and CDR2 sequences are SGHVS and FQNEAQ. Trimming cost V 4 bases and J 2 bases; bases outside gene matches: 6. The CDR3 covers 15 residues. The CDR3 is CASSSGTESTDTQYF. CDR3 bases: TGTGCCAGCAGCTCCGGGACAGAGTCCACAGATACGCAGTATTTT.

The CDR3 bases are TGTGCCAGCAGTGCGGGCCGGGGAGGAAACACCATATATTTT. This codes for CASSAGRGGNTIYF. The genes are TRBV28 and TRBJ1-3; no firm D call. The CDR3 runs 14 residues. CDR1 MDHEN and CDR2 SYDVKM come from the germline V gene. Trimming shortened V by 5 bases and J by 4 bases, and 12 bases separated the two germline ends.

The CDR3 spells CASSTRQGATKLEYF. The CDR3 nucleotides read TGTGCCAGCAGTACACGACAGGGGGCAACAAAGTTGGAGTACTTC. The rearrangement joins TRBV27 to TRBJ2-7; 10 bases fit TRBD1. Germline V lookup: CDR1 MNHEY, CDR2 SMNVEV (reference sequence). Unmatched junction bases numbered 15, after V lost 5 bases and J lost 11 bases. This CDR3 comprises 15 residues.

As concerns this clone: At the DNA level, this CDR3 is encoded by other sequences in the same sample as well. The V call is TRBV19, the J call TRBJ2-7; 12 bases map to TRBD2. The length of the CDR3 is 15 residues. With V trimmed by 4 bases and J by 1 base, 2 bases remained unmatched. Germline V gives CDR1 LNHDA, CDR2 SQIVND (reference sequence). For the CDR3, the DNA is TGTGCCAGTAGTAGACTAGCGGGAGATTCCTACGAGCAGTACTTC. Its protein product is CASSRLAGDSYEQYF.

This chain links TRBV27 with TRBJ1-3; possibly TRBD1 for D (5 bases). The CDR3 totals 13 residues. In germline, CDR1 is MNHEY, CDR2 SMNVEV (reference sequence). Trimming took off 4 bases at V and 2 bases at J, with 6 bases between the two ends. This chain's CDR3 is CASSSTAGNTIYF. The CDR3 bases are TGTGCCAGCAGTTCGACAGCTGGAAACACCATATATTTT.

The CDR3 nucleotides read TGTGCCAGTAGTGATCAGGGGGCGAGTTTGGGTGAAAAACTGTTTTTT. Protein sequence: CASSDQGASLGEKLFF. The chain combines TRBV19 with TRBJ1-4, with 8 bases aligning to TRBD1. This CDR3 is built from 16 residues. Germline loops: CDR1 LNHDA, CDR2 SQIVND (reference sequence). J gave up 7 bases and V 5 bases, and 12 bases lay outside the gene matches. The full variable domain, in which reference TRBV19 and TRBJ1-4 provide the parts outside the CDR3, is DGGITQSPKYLFRKEGQNVTLSCEQNLNHDAMYWYRQDPGQGLRLIYYSQIVNDFQKGDIAEGYSVSREKKESFPLTVTSAQKNPTAFYLCASSDQGASLGEKLFFGSGTQLSVL.

V is TRBV20-1 and J is TRBJ2-1; perhaps TRBD2 as D (7 bases). The CDR3 totals 14 residues. Looked up from germline, CDR1 is DFQATT and CDR2 is SNEGSKA (reference sequence). Between the trimmed V and J ends, which lost 3 bases and 2 bases, there was a span of 11 bases. CDR3 sequence: CSASRGGPYNEQFF. CDR3 sequence (DNA): TGCAGTGCTAGTAGGGGGGGGCCCTACAATGAGCAGTTCTTC.

The chain has TRBV27 and TRBJ2-4, with D maybe TRBD2 (6 bases). Trimming pared 2 bases from V and 1 base from J, leaving 21 bases between. Germline lookup yields CDR1 MNHEY and CDR2 SMNVEV (reference sequence). The CDR3 contains 19 residues. CDR3 region: CASSLTGDSYHSAKNIQYF. The CDR3 DNA reads as TGTGCCAGCAGTTTAACGGGGGATTCTTATCATTCGGCCAAAAACATTCAGTACTTC.

This clone was counted many times. The chain carries TRBV4-1 and TRBJ2-1, with 8 bases fitting TRBD2. Germline trimming cut 1 base from V and 8 bases from J; bases unmatched to any gene: 13. The CDR3 spans 17 residues. Germline loops: CDR1 MGHRA, CDR2 YSYEKL. The DNA of the CDR3 is TGCGCCAGCAGCCAAGGAGGAAGGTCTAGCGGGTCTCATGAGCAGTTCTTC. Translated, it gives CASSQGGRSSGSHEQFF.

CDR3 coding DNA: TGTGCCAGCCAAATCGGGGGAGGTGAAAAACTGTTTTTT. It codes for CASQIGGGEKLFF. This chain joins TRBV19 and TRBJ1-4; maybe TRBD1 (5 bases). V dropped 9 bases and J dropped 7 bases, with 15 bases sitting between them. Per the germline V gene, CDR1 is LNHDA and CDR2 is SQIVND (reference sequence). The CDR3 spans 13 residues.

The chain links TRBV6-5 to TRBJ1-2; 7 nucleotides match TRBD1. Germline CDR1 and CDR2: MNHEY and SVGAGI. This CDR3 region has 16 residues. The ends lost 2 bases at V and 7 bases at J; junction bases unmatched: 13. The CDR3 is CASSYHGNTGEAGYTF. CDR3 DNA sequence: TGTGCCAGCAGTTACCACGGGAATACAGGGGAAGCTGGCTACACCTTC.

The chain recombines TRBV2 with TRBJ2-3; a weak D match, TRBD1 (5 bases). Trimming left V 4 bases short and J 4 bases short, with 12 bases between. Germline CDR1 is SNHLY and CDR2 is FYNNEI. This CDR3 region has 14 residues. Here the CDR3 DNA reads TGTGCCAGCAGTGGGGGCAGGGCCCCAGATACGCAGTATTTT. As protein: CASSGGRAPDTQYF.

This chain uses TRBV28 with TRBJ1-4; 12 nucleotides match TRBD1. The CDR3 covers 15 residues. Trimming took 5 bases from V and 8 from J; bases not matched to a gene: 6. Germline V lookup: CDR1 MDHEN, CDR2 SYDVKM. The CDR3 region has the DNA TGTGCCAGCAGTGAACCGGGACAGGGGGCGGAAAAACTGTTTTTT. Translated, it gives CASSEPGQGAEKLFF. Drawing the rest from reference TRBV28 and TRBJ1-4, the complete variable domain is DVKVTQSSRYLVKRTGEKVFLECVQDMDHENMFWYRQDPGLGLRLIYFSYDVKMKEKGDIPEGYSVSREKKERFSLILESASTNQTSMYLCASSEPGQGAEKLFFGSGTQLSVL.

In DNA form, the CDR3 reads TGTGCCAGCTCTCGGTTACAGGGGTCGAACACTGAAGCTTTCTTT. This codes for CASSRLQGSNTEAFF. The chain joins TRBV18 to TRBJ1-1, with 7 bases aligning to TRBD1. This CDR3 has 15 residues. V shed 6 bases, J shed 1 base, and the junction held 8 bases outside the gene matches. Germline V gene sequence: CDR1 KGHSH, CDR2 LQKENI.

In DNA, the CDR3 is TGTGCCAGCACCTCGGGACAGGGCTATGGCTACACCTTC. Translation: CASTSGQGYGYTF. This sequence joins TRBV28 and TRBJ1-2; 9 bases line up with TRBD1. CDR3 length: 13 residues. J lost 4 bases, V lost 7 bases, and 4 bases had no gene match. CDR1 MDHEN and CDR2 SYDVKM come from the germline V gene.

The rearrangement joins TRBV5-6 to TRBJ1-2; possibly TRBD1 for D (6 bases). V was trimmed by 1 base and J by 4 bases, leaving 14 bases between them. This CDR3 has 15 amino acids. Germline loops: CDR1 SGHDT, CDR2 YYEEEE. Here the CDR3 reads CASSLRGAGVYGYTF. Written as DNA, the CDR3 is TGTGCCAGCAGCTTGCGTGGGGCAGGGGTCTATGGCTACACCTTC.

V gene TRBV5-6 combines with J gene TRBJ2-3, with a weak D call TRBD1 (6 bases). The CDR3 is made up of 13 amino acids. The germline CDR1 and CDR2 sequences are SGHDT and YYEEEE. The germline V and J ends were trimmed by 4 bases and 6 bases, with 12 bases remaining between them. The CDR3 nucleotides are TGTGCCAGCAGCACCGACAGGACCGATACGCAGTATTTT. The encoded protein is CASSTDRTDTQYF.

This clone was detected once. The chain employs TRBV24-1 and TRBJ2-2; TRBD2 matches 14 bases. CDR3 size: 16 residues. J was trimmed by 6 bases and V by 4 bases; bases with no gene match: 3. Germline CDR1 is KGHDR and CDR2 is SFDVKD. The CDR3 sequence: CATSEPGLAGAGELFF. CDR3 coding DNA: TGTGCCACCAGTGAACCGGGACTAGCGGGGGCCGGGGAGCTGTTTTTT.

The chain has TRBV7-2 and TRBJ2-7; 7 nucleotides line up with TRBD2. After removal of 1 base from V and 5 bases from J, the junction contained 5 bases not matched to a gene. The CDR3 runs 14 residues. Germline V gene data show CDR1 as SGHTA and CDR2 as FQGNSA. DNA for the CDR3: TGTGCCAGCAGCTTAGTCGGGAGGATTAACGAGCAGTACTTC. Protein: CASSLVGRINEQYF.

The CDR3 nucleotides read TGCGCCAGCACCAGGGTGGGGGGGCCCAGGAGGACTGAAGCTTTCTTT. Translation gives CASTRVGGPRRTEAFF. The rearrangement uses TRBV10-1 and TRBJ1-1; tentatively, D is TRBD1 (6 bases). Germline V lookup: CDR1 WNHNN, CDR2 SYGVQD (reference sequence). Between the trimmed V and J ends, which lost 7 bases and 5 bases, there was a span of 23 bases. This CDR3 comprises 16 residues.

The chain links TRBV4-1 to TRBJ2-7; 13 nucleotides agree with TRBD2. There are 16 residues in the CDR3. The V and J ends lost 1 base and 1 base, in that order; junction bases with no gene match: 1. Per germline, CDR1 MGHRA and CDR2 YSYEKL. CDR3 sequence: CASSQGGLAGSYEQYF. Written as DNA, the CDR3 is TGCGCCAGCAGCCAAGGGGGACTAGCGGGGTCCTACGAGCAGTACTTC.

This clone occurred a few times. The chain uses TRBV6-2 or TRBV6-3 and TRBJ1-1; 12 positions match TRBD1. CDR1 is MNHEY and CDR2 is SVGEGT in the germline V gene. The V and J ends lost 5 bases and 6 bases, in that order; junction bases with no gene match: 7. This CDR3 is 15 amino acids long. The CDR3 region is CASSGPGQGAAEAFF. The CDR3 DNA reads TGTGCCAGCAGTGGCCCGGGACAGGGGGCGGCTGAAGCTTTCTTT.

This clone was observed a single time. V and J are TRBV30 and TRBJ1-3, with 7 bases matching TRBD1. V lost 1 base to trimming and J lost 3 bases; unmatched junction nucleotides: 0. The germline CDR1 and CDR2 sequences are GTSNPN and SVGIG (reference sequence). This CDR3 has 13 residues. CDR3 in amino acids: CAWSGTGGNTIYF. The CDR3 region has the DNA TGTGCCTGGAGTGGGACAGGTGGAAACACCATATATTTT.

The chain combines TRBV28 with TRBJ1-1; D is unclear. Germline CDR1 MDHEN, CDR2 SYDVKM. This CDR3 is 12 amino acids long. V gave up 6 bases and J gave up 6 bases, with 11 bases separating them. The DNA of the CDR3 is TGTGCCAGCAGGAAAGGAGGCCCTGAAGCTTTCTTT. This gives the protein CASRKGGPEAFF.

This sequence joins TRBV6-5 and TRBJ1-1; 9 bases map to TRBD1. Per the germline V gene, CDR1 is MNHEY and CDR2 is SVGAGI. The CDR3 spans 13 residues. Trimming removed 6 bases from V and 7 bases from J; junction bases left unmatched: 6. Written as DNA, the CDR3 is TGTGCCAGCAGCAGACAGGGGGATGATGAAGCTTTCTTT. Its protein product is CASSRQGDDEAFF.